This passage covers 5 T cell receptor beta chains from one sample sequenced in a study of cytomegalovirus exposure and HLA in healthy donors (TCRdb year 2017). Library preparation was by the immunoSEQ multiplex PCR assay. For the multiplex PCR, a mixture combining 60 forward primers for TCR Vbeta segments and 13 reverse primers for TCR Jbeta segments was used. Sourced from immuneACCESS, this table was stored by TCRdb with only in-frame sequences that have V and J called. A share of the clones is absent; for the studies checked, an unresolved V gene accounts for under half, and the remainder has no known explanation. Across this sample there are over 100,000 clones, with 73% seen only once. The ten largest account for approximately 2.1% of the sample. The source material was PBMCs. These receptors were obtained from a woman in her forties in good health and CMV-seropositive.

This clone was recorded only once. The rearrangement uses TRBV5-1 and TRBJ2-1; TRBD2 agrees at 11 bases. V was pared by 4 bases and J by 0 bases, with 9 bases of the junction left unmatched. The CDR3 spans 18 residues. Germline CDR1 SGHRS, CDR2 YFSETQ. As DNA, the CDR3 is TGCGCCAGCAGCCCACAAGCTAGCGGGGGGAGCTCCTACAATGAGCAGTTCTTC. Its protein is CASSPQASGGSSYNEQFF.

This clone was detected once. V usage is TRBV5-4 and J usage is TRBJ2-5; the D gene is possibly TRBD1 (6 bases). The V end was cut by 4 bases, the J end by 5 bases, with 18 bases between. Germline assignment: CDR1 SGHNT and CDR2 YYREEE (reference sequence). CDR3 length: 15 residues. Here the CDR3 reads CASSRRQAGEETQYF. The CDR3 nucleotides are TGTGCCAGCAGCCGCAGACAGGCAGGGGAGGAGACCCAGTACTTC. Combining the CDR3 with reference TRBV5-4 and TRBJ2-5 gives the whole variable domain ETGVTQSPTHLIKTRGQQVTLRCSSQSGHNTVSWYQQALGQGPQFIFQYYREEENGRGNFPPRFSGLQFPNYSSELNVNALELDDSALYLCASSRRQAGEETQYFGPGTRLLVL.

V gene TRBV27 combines with J gene TRBJ1-1; 8 positions agree with TRBD1. Germline CDR1 MNHEY, CDR2 SMNVEV (reference sequence). Germline trimming cut 6 bases from V and 1 base from J; bases unmatched to any gene: 4. The CDR3 is 14 residues long. CDR3 DNA sequence: TGTGCCAGCAGCCGACAGGGGTCGAACACTGAAGCTTTCTTT. Its translation is CASSRQGSNTEAFF.

V usage is TRBV25-1 and J usage is TRBJ2-1, with D tentatively TRBD2 (6 bases). The germline CDR1 and CDR2 sequences are MGHDK and SYGVNS. The CDR3 extends over 16 amino acids. The V gene lost 4 bases and the J gene lost 7 bases, with 20 bases spanning the gap. In nucleotides, the CDR3 is TGTGCCAGCAGTGCGGAGGGGCAGCGCCCGACTAATGAGCAGTTCTTC. Translation: CASSAEGQRPTNEQFF.

This clone was found a few times. The V and J genes are TRBV7-9 and TRBJ2-1; 11 bases fit TRBD2. Losses at the gene ends were 2 bases for V and 7 bases for J; bases not matched to a gene: 7. The CDR3 is made up of 16 amino acids. Germline V CDR1 and CDR2: SEHNR, FQNEAQ (reference sequence). Here the CDR3 DNA reads TGTGCCAGCAGCTTAATACTAGCGGGAGTAAGGAATGAGCAGTTCTTC. Its translation is CASSLILAGVRNEQFF.